This T cell receptor (beta chain) comes out of a study of OX40 agonist ivuxolimab in advanced cancers. Turning to the study itself: Patients with prior anti-PD-1, anti-PD-L1 or anti-CTLA-4 therapy were eligible; approximately 37% had some. Partial responses were observed in three patients, of whom one had hepatocellular carcinoma and two had cutaneous melanoma. Notes on the study in general: Clonal expansion was seen in CD4+ and CD8+ blood T cells by week 6 at 0.1 to 3.0 mg/kg.

A remark on this clone: The antigen remains undetermined.

The data were produced by immunoSEQ multiplex PCR, yet TCRdb's version contains in-frame clones alone and is incomplete. The sample carries tens of thousands of clones, over 75% recorded once. This CDR3 spans 13 amino acids. Trimming stripped 4 bases from V and 4 bases from J, with 11 bases between. The germline CDR1 and CDR2 sequences are SGHDN and FVKESK. This TCR was sampled from an adult with an advanced solid tumor such as melanoma, head and neck, liver or kidney cancer. The V and J genes are TRBV14 and TRBJ2-7; D unresolved. The sequenced sample was CD4+ or CD8+ T cells sorted from blood, obtained in a trial of the OX40 agonist ivuxolimab. The CDR3 protein is CASSPSTFYEQYF. DNA for the CDR3: TGTGCCAGCAGCCCATCCACGTTTTACGAGCAGTACTTC. Full variable domain (missing parts from reference TRBV14 and TRBJ2-7): EAGVTQFPSHSVIEKGQTVTLRCDPISGHDNLYWYRRVMGKEIKFLLHFVKESKQDESGMPNNRFLAERTGGTYSTLKVQPAELEDSGVYFCASSPSTFYEQYFGPGTRLTVT.